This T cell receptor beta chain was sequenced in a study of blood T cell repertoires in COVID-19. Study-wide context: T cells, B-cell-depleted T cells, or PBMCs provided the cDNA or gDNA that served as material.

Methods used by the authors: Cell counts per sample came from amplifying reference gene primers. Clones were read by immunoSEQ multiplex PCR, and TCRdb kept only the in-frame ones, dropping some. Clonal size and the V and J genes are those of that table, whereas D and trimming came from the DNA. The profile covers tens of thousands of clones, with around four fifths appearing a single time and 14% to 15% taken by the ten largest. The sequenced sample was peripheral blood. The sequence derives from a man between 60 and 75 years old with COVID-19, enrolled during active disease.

The CDR3, as DNA: TGTGCCGCTCGGCCGGGACAGGGGGAAAATGAAAAACTGTTTTTT. It translates to CAARPGQGENEKLFF. V is TRBV11-2 and J is TRBJ1-4; 11 nucleotides line up with TRBD1. The CDR3 runs 15 residues. Germline V lookup: CDR1 SGHAT, CDR2 FQNNGV. V lost 11 bases and J lost 5; bases outside the gene matches: 10.